The rows below give T cell receptor beta chains drawn from one sample of a study of T cells in Graves' hyperthyroidism and ophthalmopathy. Using its own MiXCR run on the multiplex PCR reads, TCRdb lists one record per CDR3 protein. The sample includes approximately 95,000 distinct CDR3 sequences, roughly 40% of them seen just once. The source material was peripheral blood or thyroid tissue (not recorded which). The receptors were sampled from a woman aged 25 to 39 with Graves' hyperthyroidism. The CDR3 runs from the conserved cysteine through the conserved F or W. A D gene is named only where the DNA matches it firmly. Size tells how often a clone was seen (once, few, many) or the class of an expanded clone, and some rows leave it out.

-	TRBV6-5	TRBJ1-1	many	CASSDDRWNTEAFF	TGTGCCAGCAGTGACGACAGATGGAACACTGAAGCTTTCTTT
-	TRBV6-5	TRBJ1-6	many	CASRTVAGWNSPLHF	TGTGCCAGCAGGACCGTGGCAGGGTGGAATTCACCCCTCCACTTT
-	TRBV28	TRBJ1-2	many	CASSLGHFYGYTF	TGTGCCAGCAGCCTGGGACACTTCTATGGCTACACCTTC
-	TRBV25-1	TRBJ2-5	-	CASSELSSRETQYF	TGTGCCAGCAGTGAATTAAGTAGCAGGGAGACCCAGTACTTC
TRBD1	TRBV7-8	TRBJ1-2	-	CASSATGPNGYTF	TGTGCCAGCAGCGCGACAGGGCCAAACGGCTACACCTTC
-	TRBV7-3	TRBJ1-4	-	CASSPGTTNEELFF	TGCGCCAGCAGCCCCGGGACAACTAATGAAGAACTGTTTTTT
-	TRBV18	TRBJ2-2	many	CASSRDWATGELFF	TGTGCCAGCTCACGAGACTGGGCCACCGGGGAGCTGTTTTTT
-	TRBV20-1	TRBJ1-5	many	CSASWTLHSNQPQHF	TGCAGTGCTAGCTGGACATTACATAGCAATCAGCCCCAGCATTTT
-	TRBV5-1	TRBJ2-3	many	CASSRLASTDTQYF	TGCGCCAGCAGCCGTCTCGCTAGCACAGATACGCAGTATTTT
TRBD1	TRBV2	TRBJ1-4	-	CASGDRGGEKLFF	TGTGCCAGTGGGGACAGGGGTGGAGAAAAACTGTTTTTT
-	TRBV4-1	TRBJ2-7	many	CASSQVFRRSGYEQYF	TGCGCCAGCAGCCAAGTTTTCCGTCGCTCGGGCTACGAGCAGTACTTC
-	TRBV7-2	TRBJ2-3	many	CASSLMPGTDTQYF	TGTGCCAGCAGCTTAATGCCTGGCACAGATACGCAGTATTTT
TRBD1	TRBV6-5	TRBJ2-2	-	CASSYHRGPPLNTGELFF	TGTGCCAGCAGTTACCATAGGGGGCCGCCTTTGAACACCGGGGAGCTGTTTTTT
TRBD2	TRBV11-2	TRBJ2-7	medium-sized	CASSLILGGPYEQYF	TGTGCCAGCAGCTTGATCCTGGGAGGGCCCTACGAGCAGTACTTC
TRBD1	TRBV28	TRBJ1-4	many	CASRGRDRLNEKLFF	TGTGCCAGCAGAGGAAGGGACAGACTTAATGAAAAACTGTTTTTT
-	TRBV5-1	TRBJ2-2	-	CASSSPGQKNTGELFF	TGCGCCAGCAGCTCACCCGGACAAAAGAACACCGGGGAGCTGTTTTTT
-	TRBV7-9	TRBJ2-2	-	CASSLALRTGELFF	TGTGCCAGCAGCTTAGCGTTACGCACCGGGGAGCTGTTTTTT
TRBD1	TRBV10-3	TRBJ1-5	many	CAIRATGDNQPQHF	TGTGCCATCAGGGCTACAGGGGACAATCAGCCCCAGCATTTT